This T cell receptor beta chain was found in a study of blood T cell repertoires in COVID-19. Whole-study context: Samples came from the United States, Italy and Spain, spanning acute and convalescent COVID-19. Sources were T cells, B-cell-depleted T cells, or PBMCs; the material itself was cDNA or gDNA.

Study processing details: Nucleated cell counts were estimated from reference gene primer amplification. Some clones are missing from TCRdb's copy, which holds only in-frame ones; the method was immunoSEQ multiplex PCR. D and trimming come from the DNA, and the V and J calls and clone size come from that table. The table shows under 300,000 clones, with 75% to 85% occurring only once. CDR3 length: 14 residues. V was pared by 1 base and J by 5 bases, with 9 bases between. Germline V gene lookup returns CDR1 SGHRS and CDR2 YFSETQ. V gene TRBV5-1 combines with J gene TRBJ2-2; D gene ambiguous. The TCR originated in a middle-aged man who had recovered from COVID-19. The sample taken for sequencing was peripheral blood. The CDR3 reads CASSLPQETGELFF. CDR3 in DNA: TGCGCCAGCAGCTTGCCTCAAGAGACCGGGGAGCTGTTTTTT.